This TCR beta chain was obtained from a study of T cell repertoires and HLA-DP antigens (dated by TCRdb to 2016 to 2019). With respect to the entire study: The study used an in vitro model of CD4+ T cell alloreactivity against allogeneic HLA-DP presented by transduced HeLa cells. One alloantigen differed from self by one peptide-binding groove amino acid, whereas the other differed by ten, modelling structurally similar versus dissimilar alloantigens. Of the three donors, two were male and one was female, and their ages ranged from the 18-to-29 age band up to the 60-to-69 age band. The average DNA input was approximately 220 ng for sorted CD137+CD4+ samples versus roughly 1,100 ng for pre-culture CD4+ samples. Paper-wide results and their limitations: Clones undetected before culture had an average cumulative frequency of around 40% against one allele versus more than 50% against the other. The study was limited by having only three donors, by relying on a non-physiological HeLa antigen-presenting system, and by using total CD4+ responder cells. Sorted CD137+ cells showed similar clonality against both alloantigens (roughly 0.39), much higher than the clonality of pre-culture samples (about 0.04). The naive and memory CD4+ repertoires were not analysed as separate populations.

The CDR3 sequence holds 16 residues, the cysteine and phenylalanine included. The entry retains the CDR3 DNA only, 48 bases that are in frame from base 1. CDR1 and CDR2 were assigned from the germline V gene as MDHEN and SYDVKM. The germline V end is reduced by 4 bases and the J end by 4 bases; junction bases left unmatched: 7. This clone appeared a few times. There is no known antigen for this receptor. Base qualities are missing; no much larger clone stands one base away. The immunoSEQ multiplex PCR, with forward primers for 54 TRBV segments and reverse primers for 13 TRBJ segments, was used to amplify TCRB CDR3 regions. Pre-culture CD4+ samples were sequenced at deep resolution, targeting about 220,000 T cell genomes. Sequencing of the amplicons was done on an Illumina HiSeq System, giving 87 bp reads that spanned the CDR3. In the original analysis: PCR and sequencing errors in the reads were corrected, and CDR3 regions were defined by aligning to IMGT reference sequences. Template and unique rearrangement counts were estimated using synthetic template pools. Clonality was computed as 1 minus Pielou's evenness. Richness was estimated with the Daley-Smith estimator. Repertoire overlap was measured with Morisita's index. Clones found in cultured samples but undetected in the pre-culture repertoire of the corresponding donor were defined as low-abundance clones. The source is immuneACCESS, and TCRdb retained only in-frame sequences with V and J called. Part of the clones is not carried over; for the studies checked, unresolved V genes explain less than half of this, and the remainder is unexplained. The DNA was the basis for D and trimming; V, J and clone size are from that table. Here the sample has over 100,000 clones; 85% to 95% occur a single time. The ten largest make up about 0.3% of the sample.

Untouched CD4+ T cells were isolated from Ficoll-separated PBMC by magnetic bead negative selection, reaching an average purity of around 98%. Untouched CD4+ T cells were isolated from Ficoll-separated PBMC with magnetic beads, reaching approximately 98% purity with negligible CD8+ contamination. Peripheral blood mononuclear cells came from the buffy coats of three healthy blood donors, who served as the study's donors. Each of the three donors was CMV seronegative. The DNeasy Blood & Tissue Kit was used to extract genomic DNA. TCRB sequencing was performed on genomic DNA from sorted CD137+CD4+ cells and pre-culture CD4+ baseline samples from each subject.

The V and J segments used are TRBV28 and TRBJ2-2; TRBD1 aligns with 9 central bases. This clonotype was obtained from a woman aged 18-30 years in good health and CMV-seronegative. The sample comprised CD4+ T cells from PBMCs. The CDR3 region reads CASSSPGTGLTGELFF. The bases are TGTGCCAGCAGTTCCCCCGGGACAGGGCTCACCGGGGAGCTGTTTTTT. Full variable domain (CDR3 extended with the reference TRBV28 and TRBJ2-2 proteins): DVKVTQSSRYLVKRTGEKVFLECVQDMDHENMFWYRQDPGLGLRLIYFSYDVKMKEKGDIPEGYSVSREKKERFSLILESASTNQTSMYLCASSSPGTGLTGELFFGEGSRLTVL.